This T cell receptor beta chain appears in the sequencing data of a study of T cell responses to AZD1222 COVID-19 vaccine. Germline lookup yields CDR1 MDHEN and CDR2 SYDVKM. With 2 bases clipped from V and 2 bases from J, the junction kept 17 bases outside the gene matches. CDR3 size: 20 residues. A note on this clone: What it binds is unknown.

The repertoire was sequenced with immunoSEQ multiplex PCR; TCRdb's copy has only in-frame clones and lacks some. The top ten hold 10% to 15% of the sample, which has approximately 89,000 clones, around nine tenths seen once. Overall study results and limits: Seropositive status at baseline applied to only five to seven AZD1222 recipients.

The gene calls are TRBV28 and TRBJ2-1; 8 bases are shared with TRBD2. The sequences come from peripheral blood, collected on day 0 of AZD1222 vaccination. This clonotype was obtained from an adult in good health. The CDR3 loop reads CASSLPKAGGPPRAYNEQFF. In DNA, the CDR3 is TGTGCCAGCAGTTTACCAAAGGCGGGGGGCCCTCCCCGGGCCTACAATGAGCAGTTCTTC.